This T cell receptor beta chain was recorded in a study of T cells after yellow fever vaccination. General observations from the study: The CD4 compartment and the CD8 compartment contained a small share of clonotypes in common. Re-detected after boosting: most primary clones, approximately 97% of CD4 and 75% to 90% of CD8.

Template switching by 5'RACE produced TCR cDNA, adding a universal primer site and UMIs. One entry per CDR3 protein results from TCRdb running MiXCR on the 5' RACE reads. Of a few hundred thousand distinct CDR3 sequences listed, 3.6% are singletons. V was cut by 0 bases and J by 15 bases, with 13 bases left in between. The CDR3 sequence is 11 residues long. Germline assignment: CDR1 GTSNPN and CDR2 SVGIG (reference sequence). This clonotype was recorded at least ten times. What it binds is unknown. This clonotype originated in a young man who received the YFV17D yellow fever vaccine. The source was PBMCs, collected on the day of the yellow fever booster vaccination. The chain recombines TRBV30 with TRBJ2-3; D remains ambiguous. The chain's CDR3 is CAWSVRSPLYF. CDR3 in DNA: TGTGCCTGGAGTGTACGGTCCCCGCTATATTTT.